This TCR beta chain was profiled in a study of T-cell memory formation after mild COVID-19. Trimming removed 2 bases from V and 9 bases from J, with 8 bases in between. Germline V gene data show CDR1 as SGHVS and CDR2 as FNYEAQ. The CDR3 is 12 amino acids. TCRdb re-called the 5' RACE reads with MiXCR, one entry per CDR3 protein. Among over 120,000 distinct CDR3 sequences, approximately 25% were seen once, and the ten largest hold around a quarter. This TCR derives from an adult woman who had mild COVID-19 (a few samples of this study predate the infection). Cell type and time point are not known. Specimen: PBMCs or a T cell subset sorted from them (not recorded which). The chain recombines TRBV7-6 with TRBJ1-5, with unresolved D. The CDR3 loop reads CASSLRGAPQHF. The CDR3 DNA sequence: TGTGCCAGCAGCTTAAGAGGTGCGCCCCAGCATTTT.